Listed below are T cell receptor beta chains from one sample, sequenced in a study of blood T cell repertoires in COVID-19. Sequenced by immunoSEQ multiplex PCR; TCRdb stores in-frame clones only, minus some. The repertoire includes 230,000 or so clones, about 80% of them detected once, and approximately 4.7% sits in the top ten. Input material: peripheral blood. These receptors originate from a man aged 45-60 years with active or convalescent COVID-19. Each CDR3 is given with its conserved first and last residue. Clone size is stated in some rows and not others, as once, few, many or a class when expanded.

clone size: NA
V gene: TRBV19
CDR3 protein: CASSLQGMNTEAFF

clone size: NA
V gene: TRBV7-2
CDR3 protein: CASSLMPRGSYTF

clone size: NA
V gene: TRBV3-1/TRBV3-2
CDR3 protein: CASSQDPPALEEKLFF

clone size: NA
V gene: TRBV5-4
CDR3 protein: CASSLAASGLYNEQFF

clone size: NA
V gene: TRBV14
CDR3 protein: CASSPDLAGNTIYF

clone size: NA
V gene: TRBV15
CDR3 protein: CATSREMSYQETQYF

clone size: NA
V gene: TRBV7-9
CDR3 protein: CASSLGTSGYNEQFF

clone size: NA
V gene: TRBV12-5
CDR3 protein: CASGRLRGSYNEQFF

clone size: few
V gene: TRBV29-1
CDR3 protein: CSVGSPGYTDTQYF

clone size: once
V gene: TRBV18
CDR3 protein: CASSPGTGRTEKLFF

clone size: NA
V gene: TRBV30
CDR3 protein: CAWSARETQYF

clone size: NA
V gene: TRBV10-3
CDR3 protein: CAISESQDGRLLTDTQYF

clone size: NA
V gene: TRBV5-1
CDR3 protein: CASSSGQGANEQYF

clone size: NA
V gene: TRBV19
CDR3 protein: CASSPSGGTEAFF

clone size: once
V gene: TRBV4-2
CDR3 protein: CASSHPDRVPDTQYF

clone size: few
V gene: TRBV5-6
CDR3 protein: CASSYRDNSNQPQHF

clone size: NA
V gene: TRBV18
CDR3 protein: CASSRDSLNTGELFF

clone size: once
V gene: TRBV15
CDR3 protein: CATSSTSRVYEQYF

clone size: NA
V gene: TRBV12-5
CDR3 protein: CASDLNRGGTEAFF

clone size: NA
V gene: TRBV7-9
CDR3 protein: CASSLGLAGAGDTQYF

clone size: NA
V gene: TRBV6-1
CDR3 protein: CASSEPGGGGAYEQYF

clone size: NA
V gene: TRBV30
CDR3 protein: CAWSWAGGTEQYF

clone size: NA
V gene: TRBV15
CDR3 protein: CATSRDGGGRVTQYF

clone size: NA
V gene: TRBV18
CDR3 protein: CASSPPASLNTEAFF

clone size: NA
V gene: TRBV7-2
CDR3 protein: CASRSPGSQETQYF

clone size: NA
V gene: TRBV5-4
CDR3 protein: CASSEQPDTQYF

clone size: NA
V gene: TRBV7-9
CDR3 protein: CASSFPGQVNEKLFF

clone size: NA
V gene: TRBV12-3/TRBV12-4
CDR3 protein: CASSPGGPYGYTF

clone size: once
V gene: TRBV6-2/TRBV6-3
CDR3 protein: CASSYPSSGGPKNTGELFF

clone size: NA
V gene: TRBV4-2
CDR3 protein: CASSHPVEKQYF

clone size: NA
V gene: TRBV7-6
CDR3 protein: CARLEDRGPSSSYNEQFF

clone size: NA
V gene: TRBV2
CDR3 protein: CASSARGAMGGTEKLFF

clone size: NA
V gene: TRBV18
CDR3 protein: CASSTSGGDNEQFF

clone size: NA
V gene: TRBV14
CDR3 protein: CASSQEQGASYGYTF

clone size: NA
V gene: TRBV5-5
CDR3 protein: CASSFLAGTDTQYF

clone size: NA
V gene: TRBV27
CDR3 protein: CASSIYQGFGANVLTF

clone size: NA
V gene: TRBV7-3
CDR3 protein: CASSLTRNTGELFF

clone size: NA
V gene: TRBV27
CDR3 protein: CASNPDSSTDTQYF

clone size: few
V gene: TRBV7-3
CDR3 protein: CASSLLGGSYEQYF

clone size: NA
V gene: TRBV2
CDR3 protein: CASTLGGGYEQYF

clone size: NA
V gene: TRBV9
CDR3 protein: CASSERAVGDTDTQYF

clone size: once
V gene: TRBV6-5
CDR3 protein: CASRGGGLTPLHF

clone size: NA
V gene: TRBV15
CDR3 protein: CATSRGRPETYEQYF

clone size: NA
V gene: TRBV11-1
CDR3 protein: CASSSTGGDTQYF

clone size: NA
V gene: TRBV5-4
CDR3 protein: CASSPDQEGNSPLHF

clone size: NA
V gene: TRBV13
CDR3 protein: CASSSPGRTNTDTQYF